This is a list of T cell receptor beta chains from one sample in a study of radiotherapy plus CTLA-4 blockade in lung cancer. The protocol was immunoSEQ multiplex PCR, while the TCRdb copy is restricted to in-frame clones and leaves out a portion. Of more than 90,000 clones in the sample, just under 80% were seen once. The material was peripheral blood, obtained from a patient treated with radiotherapy plus ipilimumab. All receptors derive from a human donor with non-small cell lung cancer who had a partial response to radiotherapy plus ipilimumab. The CDR3 runs from the conserved cysteine through the conserved F or W. The D gene is left open where the match is weak. Not all rows give a size; the values are once, few, many and, for expanded clones, a class.

clone size: .; V gene: TRBV28; J gene: TRBJ1-5; CDR3 length: 19; D gene: .; CDR3 protein: CASIEVSITVGGSNQPQHF; CDR3 DNA: TGTGCCAGCATCGAAGTGTCAATCACGGTAGGGGGTAGCAATCAGCCCCAGCATTTT
clone size: .; V gene: TRBV7-9; J gene: TRBJ2-3; CDR3 length: 11; D gene: TRBD2; CDR3 protein: CASSFEREKDF; CDR3 DNA: TGTGCCAGCAGCTTTGAGCGGGAGAAGGATTTT
clone size: .; V gene: TRBV19; J gene: TRBJ1-5; CDR3 length: 17; D gene: TRBD1; CDR3 protein: CASSINRGGYSNQPQHF; CDR3 DNA: TGTGCCAGTAGTATAAACAGGGGCGGTTATAGCAATCAGCCCCAGCATTTT
clone size: .; V gene: TRBV5-6; J gene: TRBJ1-1; CDR3 length: 15; D gene: TRBD1; CDR3 protein: CASSWMTGGFTEAFF; CDR3 DNA: TGTGCCAGCAGCTGGATGACAGGGGGCTTCACTGAAGCTTTCTTT
clone size: .; V gene: TRBV4-1; J gene: TRBJ1-5; CDR3 length: 15; D gene: TRBD1; CDR3 protein: CASSQEGQTNQPQHF; CDR3 DNA: TGCGCCAGCAGCCAAGAGGGACAGACCAATCAGCCCCAGCATTTT
clone size: .; V gene: TRBV6-4; J gene: TRBJ2-3; CDR3 length: 14; D gene: TRBD2; CDR3 protein: CASSGNSGSGTQYF; CDR3 DNA: TGTGCCAGCAGTGGAAATAGCGGGAGTGGTACGCAGTATTTT
clone size: few; V gene: TRBV6-5; J gene: TRBJ1-5; CDR3 length: 14; D gene: .; CDR3 protein: CASSPPGFNQPQHF; CDR3 DNA: TGTGCCAGCAGTCCCCCAGGGTTCAATCAGCCCCAGCATTTT
clone size: few; V gene: TRBV19; J gene: TRBJ1-1; CDR3 length: 15; D gene: .; CDR3 protein: CASTHRVGRNTEAFF; CDR3 DNA: TGTGCCAGTACCCACCGGGTAGGTCGGAACACTGAAGCTTTCTTT
clone size: .; V gene: TRBV19; J gene: TRBJ1-4; CDR3 length: 13; D gene: .; CDR3 protein: CASSIRWAEKLFF; CDR3 DNA: TGTGCCAGTAGTATCCGGTGGGCGGAAAAACTGTTTTTT
clone size: .; V gene: TRBV19; J gene: TRBJ1-1; CDR3 length: 12; D gene: .; CDR3 protein: CASTGQGTEAFF; CDR3 DNA: TGTGCCAGTACGGGCCAGGGAACTGAAGCTTTCTTT
clone size: .; V gene: TRBV4-1; J gene: TRBJ2-7; CDR3 length: 14; D gene: .; CDR3 protein: CASSQVGSSYEQYF; CDR3 DNA: TGCGCCAGCAGCCAAGTAGGGAGCTCCTACGAGCAGTACTTC
clone size: .; V gene: TRBV11-3; J gene: TRBJ2-5; CDR3 length: 15; D gene: TRBD1; CDR3 protein: CASSPGTGLRETQYF; CDR3 DNA: TGTGCCAGCAGCCCCGGGACAGGTCTACGGGAGACCCAGTACTTC
clone size: .; V gene: TRBV7-8; J gene: TRBJ1-2; CDR3 length: 16; D gene: .; CDR3 protein: CASSLHRFDPNYGYTF; CDR3 DNA: TGTGCCAGCAGCTTACACAGGTTCGACCCTAACTATGGCTACACCTTC
clone size: .; V gene: TRBV19; J gene: TRBJ2-2; CDR3 length: 14; D gene: TRBD1; CDR3 protein: CASSIQGASGELFF; CDR3 DNA: TGTGCCAGTAGTATTCAGGGGGCGTCCGGGGAGCTGTTTTTT
clone size: .; V gene: TRBV7-3; J gene: TRBJ2-2; CDR3 length: 15; D gene: TRBD1; CDR3 protein: CASSRNPTGTGELFF; CDR3 DNA: TGTGCCAGCAGCCGTAACCCGACAGGGACCGGGGAGCTGTTTTTT
clone size: once; V gene: TRBV18; J gene: TRBJ2-1; CDR3 length: 14; D gene: .; CDR3 protein: CASSGELGGYEQFF; CDR3 DNA: TGTGCCAGCTCCGGTGAACTAGGAGGGTATGAGCAGTTCTTC
clone size: .; V gene: TRBV9; J gene: TRBJ2-3; CDR3 length: 16; D gene: TRBD2; CDR3 protein: CASSVGASGAMDTQYF; CDR3 DNA: TGTGCCAGCAGCGTAGGGGCTAGCGGTGCTATGGATACGCAGTATTTT
clone size: .; V gene: TRBV7-6; J gene: TRBJ2-3; CDR3 length: 15; D gene: .; CDR3 protein: CASSLGLAITDTQYF; CDR3 DNA: TGTGCCAGCAGCTTAGGCCTAGCGATTACAGATACGCAGTATTTT
clone size: .; V gene: TRBV28; J gene: TRBJ1-1; CDR3 length: 13; D gene: .; CDR3 protein: CASISTRNTEAFF; CDR3 DNA: TGTGCCAGCATCTCGACAAGGAACACTGAAGCTTTCTTT